A single sample is the source of the 23 T cell receptor beta chains below, sequenced in a study of T cell repertoires in cytomegalovirus infection. MiXCR, run by TCRdb on the reads, gives a single entry per CDR3 protein. The sample includes roughly 310,000 distinct CDR3 sequences, under 20% of them seen just once. Sequences were obtained from PBMCs. The origin of the receptors is a human donor in good health (CMV status not recorded). Some clones in this sample may be carry-over from other donors' samples.

This clonotype showed up many times. The chain links TRBV7-2 to TRBJ1-5, with D unresolved. Germline V gene lookup returns CDR1 SGHTA and CDR2 FQGNSA. V lost 1 base and J 1 base, leaving 11 bases between the germline ends. The CDR3 has 16 amino acids. The CDR3 DNA reads TGTGCCAGCAGCTTAGTACGAGGTGGCAGCAATCAGCCCCAGCATTTT. Protein product: CASSLVRGGSNQPQHF.

The chain joins TRBV6-2 or TRBV6-3 to TRBJ2-2; 10 nucleotides match TRBD1. The trim removed 6 bases at V and 5 bases at J, leaving 9 bases unmatched. Germline loops: CDR1 MNHEY, CDR2 SVGEGT. The CDR3 length is 16 residues. CDR3 nucleotides: TGTGCCAGCAGGAGGAGACAGGGGGCAATTACCGGGGAGCTGTTTTTT. Encoded protein: CASRRRQGAITGELFF.

This clonotype was observed a handful of times. This sequence joins TRBV10-3 and TRBJ1-2; TRBD1 matches at 9 bases. Trimming took 4 bases from V and 3 from J; bases not matched to a gene: 3. This CDR3 is built from 14 residues. CDR1 is ENHRY and CDR2 is SYGVKD in the germline V gene. This CDR3 reads CAISGQGGDYGYTF. The CDR3 DNA sequence: TGTGCCATCAGTGGACAGGGGGGAGACTATGGCTACACCTTC.

This clonotype came up a few times. The CDR3 loop reads CAITRTSGGHYEQYF. CDR3 bases: TGTGCCATCACTAGGACTAGCGGGGGGCACTACGAGCAGTACTTC. The V call is TRBV10-3, the J call TRBJ2-7; 14 positions match TRBD2. Germline V gives CDR1 ENHRY, CDR2 SYGVKD. This CDR3 is 15 amino acids long. J was trimmed by 3 bases and V by 7 bases; bases with no gene match: 5.

This clonotype was detected many times. The chain joins TRBV4-1 to TRBJ1-2; D ambiguous. Per germline, CDR1 MGHRA and CDR2 YSYEKL. V gave up 2 bases and J gave up 1 base, with 8 bases separating them. This CDR3 comprises 14 residues. The CDR3 reads CASSQNQVNYGYTF. CDR3 sequence (DNA): TGCGCCAGCAGCCAAAACCAGGTTAACTATGGCTACACCTTC.

In this sample, this clonotype turned up a few times. The chain recombines TRBV4-1 with TRBJ1-5; 9 nucleotides agree with TRBD1. Per germline, CDR1 MGHRA and CDR2 YSYEKL. V lost 4 bases to trimming and J lost 7 bases; unmatched junction nucleotides: 8. This CDR3 has 15 amino acids. The CDR3 nucleotides read TGCGCCAGCAGCCTGGGACAGGGTGAGGGGCAGCCCCAGCATTTT. Protein product: CASSLGQGEGQPQHF.

This clonotype was counted many times. The chain couples TRBV7-3 to TRBJ2-4; maybe TRBD2 (6 bases). The CDR3 has 13 residues. The germline CDR1 and CDR2 sequences are SGHTA and FQGTGA. With 5 bases removed from V and 7 bases from J, the gap between germline ends came to 12 bases. Here the CDR3 reads CASSPKEGNIQYF. CDR3 bases: TGTGCCAGCAGCCCTAAGGAGGGGAACATTCAGTACTTC.

J is TRBJ2-5 and V is TRBV7-2; TRBD1 matches 10 bases. V shed 1 base and J 2 bases; nucleotides not matched to a gene: 4. The CDR3 has 16 residues. Germline V gene data show CDR1 as SGHTA and CDR2 as FQGNSA. CDR3 bases: TGTGCCAGCAGCTTAGTAGGGACAGGGGCTCAAGAGACCCAGTACTTC. This codes for CASSLVGTGAQETQYF.

The genes are TRBV19 and TRBJ2-5, with TRBD1 matching over 7 bases. The CDR3 covers 13 residues. Per germline, CDR1 LNHDA and CDR2 SQIVND (reference sequence). Trimming took 4 bases from V and 4 from J; bases not matched to a gene: 3. CDR3 nucleotide sequence: TGTGCCAGTAGTACGACAGGGCCAGAGACCCAGTACTTC. This translates into CASSTTGPETQYF.

This clonotype was counted between two and nine times. Written as DNA, the CDR3 is TGTGCCAGCAGAGGACCCCCAGATTCACCCCTCCACTTT. Its translation: CASRGPPDSPLHF. V and J are TRBV5-4 and TRBJ1-6, with unresolved D. Germline CDR1 is SGHNT and CDR2 is YYREEE (reference sequence). This CDR3 is built from 13 residues. V lost 5 bases, J lost 8 bases, and 11 bases lay in between.

Remarks on this clonotype: Being one base from a much bigger clone, this may be a read error. V usage is TRBV12-3 or TRBV12-4 and J usage is TRBJ2-5, with D maybe TRBD1 (5 bases). V was pared by 7 bases and J by 4 bases, with 22 bases between. The CDR3 extends over 16 amino acids. The chain's CDR3 is CASNLFAGQKGETQYF. DNA of the CDR3: TGTGCCAGCAACCTTTTCGCAGGGCAGAAGGGAGAGACCCAGTACTTC.

CDR3 amino acids: CSVAHPANTEAFF. The CDR3 DNA follows: TGCAGCGTTGCTCACCCAGCGAACACTGAAGCTTTCTTT. The gene calls are TRBV29-1 and TRBJ1-1; D remains unclear. The CDR3 is made up of 13 amino acids. From germline, CDR1 is SQVTM and CDR2 ANQGSEA. V lost 4 bases to trimming and J lost 1 base, with 10 bases between them.

The J gene is TRBJ2-5, the V gene TRBV6-2 or TRBV6-3; TRBD1 matches 7 bases. J lost 4 bases, V lost 5 bases, and 10 bases had no gene match. In germline, CDR1 is MNHEY, CDR2 SVGEGT. The CDR3 is 15 residues long. The CDR3 coding sequence is TGTGCCAGCAGTCCGACAGGGTGGGTTGGAGAGACCCAGTACTTC. Its translation: CASSPTGWVGETQYF.

The chain carries TRBV12-5 and TRBJ1-1; D gene ambiguous. Germline loops: CDR1 LGHNT, CDR2 FRNRAP. The CDR3 has 14 amino acids. V was shortened by 5 bases and J by 4 bases, with 14 bases between the two germline ends. CDR3 coding DNA: TGTGCTAGTGGTCTACCGATCAAGAGCACTGAAGCTTTCTTT. It codes for CASGLPIKSTEAFF.

This clonotype appeared many times. This chain joins TRBV27 and TRBJ1-4; a possible D gene is TRBD1 (5 bases). CDR1 and CDR2 from the germline V gene are MNHEY and SMNVEV (reference sequence). Trimming cost V 2 bases and J 10 bases, with 14 bases left between them. The CDR3 is 14 residues long. The CDR3 is CASSLADRVGKLFF. CDR3 nucleotides: TGTGCCAGCAGTTTAGCTGACAGAGTTGGAAAACTGTTTTTT.

This clonotype was seen at least ten times. The rearrangement uses TRBV10-3 and TRBJ1-3; tentatively, D is TRBD1 (6 bases). There are 13 residues in the CDR3. V was clipped by 6 bases and J by 0 bases, with 6 bases between them. Per germline, CDR1 ENHRY and CDR2 SYGVKD. CDR3 amino acids: CAIRDSSGNTIYF. The DNA for the CDR3 is TGTGCCATCAGGGACAGCTCTGGAAACACCATATATTTT.

This clonotype was counted only a few times. This rearrangement joins TRBV28 to TRBJ2-1; D is unclear. With 4 bases removed from V and 9 bases from J, the gap between germline ends came to 13 bases. Germline values: CDR1 MDHEN, CDR2 SYDVKM. The length of the CDR3 is 13 residues. This CDR3 is CASSSGLVVEQFF. The CDR3 region has the DNA TGTGCCAGCAGTTCCGGGCTAGTCGTTGAGCAGTTCTTC.

The chain is built from TRBV2 and TRBJ2-2; 7 bases are a match to TRBD1. Per the germline V gene, CDR1 is SNHLY and CDR2 is FYNNEI. The CDR3 is made up of 15 amino acids. Trimming removed 7 bases from V and 0 bases from J; junction bases left unmatched: 5. The CDR3 sequence is CASNSGQANTGELFF. CDR3 nucleotide sequence: TGTGCCAGCAACTCCGGACAGGCGAACACCGGGGAGCTGTTTTTT.

The table lists this clonotype with a few counts. V gene TRBV2 combines with J gene TRBJ1-5; D unresolved. V was shortened by 6 bases and J by 0 bases, with 12 bases between the two germline ends. The CDR3 loop spans 15 amino acids. Germline CDR1 is SNHLY and CDR2 is FYNNEI. The CDR3: CASRADKPSNQPQHF. The CDR3 nucleotides are TGTGCCAGCAGAGCCGATAAACCTAGCAATCAGCCCCAGCATTTT.

At least ten counts were recorded for this clonotype. The CDR3 DNA reads TGTGCCAGCAGTTACTCGCTTCAGGACAGGGTTTTATTAAGCTCCTACGAGCAGTACTTC. Translating gives CASSYSLQDRVLLSSYEQYF. The chain recombines TRBV6-5 with TRBJ2-7, with 8 bases matching TRBD1. The germline CDR1 and CDR2 sequences are MNHEY and SVGAGI. CDR3 length: 20 amino acids. V lost 0 bases to trimming and J lost 0 bases; unmatched junction nucleotides: 16.

This clonotype occurred many times. The J gene is TRBJ1-1, the V gene TRBV7-2; TRBD1 matches 7 bases. This CDR3 has 14 amino acids. Germline loops: CDR1 SGHTA, CDR2 FQGNSA. With V trimmed by 8 bases and J by 1 base, 7 bases remained unmatched. CDR3 protein: CASSAQGGNTEAFF. CDR3 bases: TGTGCCAGCTCAGCCCAGGGGGGGAACACTGAAGCTTTCTTT.

The chain recombines TRBV28 with TRBJ2-7, with D perhaps being TRBD1 or TRBD2 (5 bases each). This CDR3 contains 15 residues. The V gene's germline CDR1 is MDHEN and CDR2 SYDVKM. Trimming left V 3 bases short and J 0 bases short, with 12 bases between. CDR3 in DNA: TGTGCCAGCAGTTTCCCGGGGCCAGGCTCCTACGAGCAGTACTTC. Protein product: CASSFPGPGSYEQYF.

Ten or more counts support this clonotype. The V and J genes are TRBV28 and TRBJ2-7, with D unresolved. The germline V gene has CDR1 MDHEN and CDR2 SYDVKM. The V end was cut by 8 bases, the J end by 6 bases, with 8 bases between. This CDR3 contains 10 residues. As DNA, the CDR3 is TGTGCCAGCTCCGGCCGCGAGCAGTACTTC. It codes for CASSGREQYF.